Presented here are 24 T cell receptor beta chains from one specimen sequenced in a study of blood T cell repertoires in COVID-19. Measured with immunoSEQ multiplex PCR; TCRdb has only the in-frame clones, and not every one. The sample has approximately 58,000 clones, 90% seen once. The sequencing input was peripheral blood. The receptor source for this set is a human donor in a cohort sampled during active COVID-19.

This chain joins TRBV5-6 and TRBJ2-7; D may be TRBD1 (5 bases). Trimming stripped 0 bases from V and 6 bases from J, with 13 bases between. Germline CDR1 reads SGHDT; CDR2 reads YYEEEE. The CDR3 is made up of 14 amino acids. The DNA for the CDR3 is TGTGCCAGCAGCTTGGGGCCAGGGTCAGGCGAGCAGTACGTC. Encoded protein: CASSLGPGSGEQYV.

The rearrangement links TRBV4-3 to TRBJ2-1; D is perhaps TRBD2 (5 bases). Trimming left V 0 bases short and J 8 bases short, with 8 bases between. CDR3 length: 13 residues. Per the germline V gene, CDR1 is LGHNA and CDR2 is YSLEER. The CDR3 DNA reads TGCGCCAGCAGCCAAGAAAGCGGCCATGAGCAGTTCTTC. This sequence encodes CASSQESGHEQFF.

The chain joins TRBV5-6 to TRBJ2-3; the D gene is possibly TRBD2 (6 bases). The CDR3 spans 18 residues. V lost 1 base and J 1 base, leaving 19 bases between the germline ends. Per germline, CDR1 SGHDT and CDR2 YYEEEE. CDR3 sequence: CASSLRILFGGGTDTQYF. The CDR3 DNA reads as TGTGCCAGCAGCTTGAGGATTCTGTTTGGAGGGGGCACAGATACGCAGTATTTT.

CDR3 DNA sequence: TGCAGCGTTCAGGACAGGGGGAGTTCACCCCTCCACTTT. This gives the protein CSVQDRGSSPLHF. The gene calls are TRBV29-1 and TRBJ1-6; 10 positions agree with TRBD1. The CDR3 length is 13 residues. CDR1 and CDR2 from the germline V gene are SQVTM and ANQGSEA. Losses at the gene ends were 5 bases for V and 9 bases for J; bases not matched to a gene: 4.

The chain is built from TRBV4-2 and TRBJ2-6; no firm D call. Trimming took 3 bases from V and 0 from J, leaving 15 bases between them. Per the germline V gene, CDR1 is LGHNA and CDR2 is YNFKEQ. The CDR3 loop spans 18 amino acids. CDR3 region: CASSHTPEGDSGANVLTF. As DNA, the CDR3 is TGTGCCAGCAGCCATACCCCGGAAGGAGACTCTGGGGCCAACGTCCTGACTTTC.

This sequence joins TRBV11-2 and TRBJ1-6; D gene unclear. From germline, CDR1 is SGHAT and CDR2 FQNNGV. V dropped 5 bases and J dropped 5 bases, with 13 bases sitting between them. The CDR3 covers 15 residues. For the CDR3, the DNA is TGTGCCAGCAGCCAACGCGACGGGGATAATTCACCCCTCCACTTT. This codes for CASSQRDGDNSPLHF.

The table lists this clone with a count of one. CDR3 protein: CASSRGTGAGLEDEQFF. CDR3 sequence (DNA): TGTGCCAGCTCACGGGGGACTGGAGCGGGATTGGAGGATGAGCAGTTCTTC. V gene TRBV18 combines with J gene TRBJ2-1; TRBD2 matches at 7 bases. Looked up from germline, CDR1 is KGHSH and CDR2 is LQKENI. The trim removed 4 bases at V and 8 bases at J, leaving 17 bases unmatched. This CDR3 contains 17 residues.

This clone was picked up a small number of times. The chain carries TRBV6-5 and TRBJ2-7, with D perhaps TRBD2 (5 bases). Trimming removed 6 bases from V and 2 bases from J, with 14 bases in between. Germline V lookup: CDR1 MNHEY, CDR2 SVGAGI. The CDR3 contains 14 residues. CDR3 protein: CASRLTIGTYEQYV. In DNA form, the CDR3 reads TGTGCCAGCAGACTGACCATCGGGACCTACGAGCAGTACGTC.

CDR3 sequence: CASSGTPGIHEQYF. The CDR3 DNA reads TGTGCCAGTAGTGGGACACCGGGAATTCACGAGCAGTACTTC. The V call is TRBV19, the J call TRBJ2-7; possible D gene TRBD1, 6 bases. Germline assignment: CDR1 LNHDA and CDR2 SQIVND (reference sequence). The CDR3 has 14 amino acids. Trimming took 5 bases from V and 5 from J, leaving 16 bases between them.

The CDR3 sequence is CASSENPGLVGVDTQYF. The CDR3 nucleotides read TGTGCCAGCAGCGAGAACCCGGGACTAGTGGGAGTGGATACGCAGTATTTT. The chain is built from TRBV5-6 and TRBJ2-3, with TRBD2 identical over 8 bases. This CDR3 has 17 residues. In germline, CDR1 is SGHDT, CDR2 YYEEEE. Trimming at V came to 4 bases and at J to 6 bases, leaving 16 bases not matched to a gene. The entire variable domain, with the rest obtained from reference TRBV5-6 and TRBJ2-3, is as follows: DAGVTQSPTHLIKTRGQQVTLRCSPKSGHDTVSWYQQALGQGPQFIFQYYEEEERQRGNFPDRFSGHQFPNYSSELNVNALLLGDSALYLCASSENPGLVGVDTQYFGPGTRLTVL.

The chain joins TRBV7-9 to TRBJ2-1; D is unresolved. This CDR3 region has 15 residues. Trimming cost V 3 bases and J 8 bases, with 17 bases left between them. Germline V gene sequence: CDR1 SEHNR, CDR2 FQNEAQ (reference sequence). For the CDR3, the DNA is TGTGCCAGCAGCTTCCCCGTAGTGGGCATCCATGAGCAGTTCTTC. It yields the protein CASSFPVVGIHEQFF.

The CDR3 sequence: CASILNSNQPQHF. DNA of the CDR3: TGTGCCAGCATCCTTAATAGCAATCAGCCCCAGCATTTT. This chain uses TRBV6-5 with TRBJ1-5; D is unclear. Trimming pared 7 bases from V and 0 bases from J, leaving 7 bases between. The CDR3 loop spans 13 amino acids. Germline CDR1 reads MNHEY; CDR2 reads SVGAGI.

The chain recombines TRBV6-6 with TRBJ1-2; 9 nucleotides match TRBD1. The CDR3 totals 14 residues. Germline V lookup: CDR1 MNHNY, CDR2 SVGAGI (reference sequence). V shed 2 bases and J 8 bases; nucleotides not matched to a gene: 6. The CDR3 region is CASSYPQGAGGYTF. As DNA, the CDR3 is TGTGCCAGCAGTTACCCACAGGGGGCAGGCGGCTACACCTTC.

The chain joins TRBV10-3 to TRBJ2-1; 7 nucleotides match TRBD2. V shed 4 bases, J shed 0 bases, and the junction held 12 bases outside the gene matches. The CDR3 has 18 residues. Germline CDR1 is ENHRY and CDR2 is SYGVKD. CDR3 region: CAISGGTTLKSSYNEQFF. CDR3 bases: TGTGCCATCAGTGGAGGGACTACTCTTAAGAGCTCCTACAATGAGCAGTTCTTC.

The genes are TRBV9 and TRBJ2-1; D gene unclear. The V gene lost 0 bases and the J gene lost 5 bases, with 9 bases spanning the gap. CDR3 length equals 14 residues. From germline, CDR1 is SGDLS and CDR2 YYNGEE. Here the CDR3 DNA reads TGTGCCAGCAGCGTAGGTTGGCCAAACAATGAGCAGTTCTTC. It encodes CASSVGWPNNEQFF. Variable domain in full (rest from reference TRBV9 and TRBJ2-1): DSGVTQTPKHLITATGQRVTLRCSPRSGDLSVYWYQQSLDQGLQFLIQYYNGEERAKGNILERFSAQQFPDLHSELNLSSLELGDSALYFCASSVGWPNNEQFFGPGTRLTVL.

In its sample, this clone was seen once. The V gene is TRBV6-5, the J gene TRBJ1-3; 7 nucleotides align to TRBD1. With V trimmed by 6 bases and J by 7 bases, 9 bases remained unmatched. The CDR3 sequence is 14 residues long. CDR1 is MNHEY, CDR2 SVGAGI, per germline. The CDR3 DNA reads TGTGCCAGCAGACCAGGGGGACCGGCTAACACCATATATTTT. Protein product: CASRPGGPANTIYF.

This rearrangement joins TRBV4-2 to TRBJ2-1, with 11 positions matching TRBD2. CDR1 is LGHNA, CDR2 YNFKEQ, per germline. V shed 0 bases and J 6 bases; nucleotides not matched to a gene: 4. The CDR3 covers 16 residues. The CDR3 is CASSQDSGRGGNEQFF. Written as DNA, the CDR3 is TGTGCCAGCAGCCAAGATAGCGGGAGGGGGGGCAATGAGCAGTTCTTC.

This rearrangement joins TRBV5-8 to TRBJ2-2, with a possible D match to TRBD2 (5 bases). Germline values: CDR1 SGHTS, CDR2 YDEGEE. This CDR3 is built from 13 residues. V dropped 7 bases and J dropped 5 bases, with 12 bases sitting between them. The CDR3 loop is CASSSRETGELFF. In nucleotides, the CDR3 is TGTGCCAGCTCCTCAAGGGAGACCGGGGAGCTGTTTTTT.

The chain couples TRBV4-1 to TRBJ1-5; TRBD1 agrees at 7 bases. Unmatched junction bases numbered 10, after V lost 1 base and J lost 4 bases. Germline V gene sequence: CDR1 MGHRA, CDR2 YSYEKL. This CDR3 has 17 amino acids. The CDR3: CASSQGSATGWNQPQHF. CDR3 nucleotide sequence: TGCGCCAGCAGCCAAGGGAGTGCGACAGGGTGGAATCAGCCCCAGCATTTT.

The CDR3 region is CASSLDSGAVEQYV. DNA of the CDR3: TGTGCCAGCAGCTTAGACTCGGGAGCGGTCGAGCAGTACGTC. This chain joins TRBV7-9 and TRBJ2-7; D perhaps matches TRBD2 (6 bases). The germline V and J ends were trimmed by 1 base and 6 bases, with 13 bases remaining between them. Germline CDR1 is SEHNR and CDR2 is FQNEAQ (reference sequence). The CDR3 has 14 residues.

The V call is TRBV15, the J call TRBJ1-4; D is perhaps TRBD1 (6 bases). In germline, CDR1 is LNHNV, CDR2 YYDKDF (reference sequence). The V gene lost 3 bases and the J gene lost 8 bases, with 16 bases spanning the gap. The CDR3 consists of 15 residues. The CDR3 reads CATSSANRVSEKLFF. The DNA of the CDR3 is TGTGCCACCAGCAGCGCAAACAGGGTGTCCGAAAAACTGTTTTTT.

This chain uses TRBV2 with TRBJ1-2, with D uncertain. Germline-derived CDR1 and CDR2 are SNHLY and FYNNEI. CDR3 length: 12 amino acids. Trimming shortened V by 2 bases and J by 12 bases, and 13 bases separated the two germline ends. The CDR3 is CASSEFAEGHTF. CDR3 nucleotide sequence: TGTGCCAGCAGTGAATTCGCGGAAGGCCACACCTTC.

The V gene is TRBV6-4, the J gene TRBJ2-3, with TRBD2 matching over 7 bases. The V gene's germline CDR1 is MRHNA and CDR2 SNTAGT. CDR3 size: 16 residues. V lost 5 bases to trimming and J lost 1 base; unmatched junction nucleotides: 9. The CDR3 spells CASSRTSGGGTDTQYF. DNA of the CDR3: TGTGCCAGCAGTCGGACCTCGGGGGGTGGCACAGATACGCAGTATTTT.

J is TRBJ2-3 and V is TRBV6-6; 12 bases map to TRBD1. This CDR3 is 17 amino acids long. The V gene's germline CDR1 is MNHNY and CDR2 SVGAGI (reference sequence). J lost 6 bases, V lost 5 bases, and 12 bases had no gene match. The CDR3 reads CASSPGTGGLPGDTQYF. The CDR3 DNA sequence: TGTGCCAGCAGTCCCGGGACAGGGGGCCTCCCAGGGGATACGCAGTATTTT.